The present TCR beta chain was sequenced within a study of blood T cell repertoires in COVID-19. Study summary: The study drew acute and convalescent COVID-19 samples from the United States, Italy and Spain. T cells, B-cell-depleted T cells, or PBMCs supplied cDNA or gDNA.

This clone appeared once. In the original processing: Estimation of nucleated cell counts relied on the amplification of reference gene primers. Data came from immunoSEQ multiplex PCR; TCRdb stores just in-frame clones and leaves some out. D and trimming were read from the DNA, whereas the V and J calls and clone size are those reported in that table. The sample carries around 78,000 clones, roughly 82% recorded once. V was pared by 8 bases and J by 0 bases, with 10 bases between. The CDR3 sequence is 13 residues long. Sequencing was done on a sample of peripheral blood. The TCR comes from a human donor in a cohort sampled during active COVID-19. The genes are TRBV12-3 or TRBV12-4 and TRBJ2-5, with D maybe TRBD1 (5 bases). The CDR3 coding sequence is TGTGCCAGCCGGGCAGGGTACCAAGAGACCCAGTACTTC. This encodes CASRAGYQETQYF.